The rows below give T cell receptor beta chains drawn from one sample of a study of OX40 agonist ivuxolimab in advanced cancers. Method: immunoSEQ multiplex PCR; TCRdb's copy keeps in-frame clones and lacks some. Of 95,000 to 150,000 clones listed, roughly 93% were seen once; the top ten hold 0.15% to 0.17%. Sequencing used CD4+ or CD8+ T cells sorted from blood, obtained in a trial of the OX40 agonist ivuxolimab. These receptors were obtained from an adult with an advanced solid tumor such as melanoma, head and neck, liver or kidney cancer. The CDR3 runs from the conserved cysteine through the conserved F or W. For some rows the clone size is stated as once, few or many, or as a class when expanded; others skip it.

clone size,J gene,V gene,CDR3 length,CDR3 protein
.,TRBJ2-5,TRBV19,16,CASSFLGGTGQETQYF
.,TRBJ2-5,TRBV27,15,CASRRDGRTHETQYF
.,TRBJ2-2,TRBV5-1,13,CASSSETVGELFF
.,TRBJ1-5,TRBV28,15,CASRGDRLTVQPQHF
.,TRBJ2-7,TRBV7-9,16,CASSLPRTPRPVEQYF
.,TRBJ2-7,TRBV7-9,15,CASSLGGGLDYEQYF
.,TRBJ2-5,TRBV14,18,CASSQSRAGQGILETQYF
.,TRBJ2-5,TRBV5-1,17,CASSLGDRVNRQETQYF
once,TRBJ2-3,TRBV7-3,16,CASSLWSRGSSNTQYF
.,TRBJ2-1,TRBV6-6,14,CASSPALSGLEQFF
.,TRBJ2-3,TRBV19,15,CASGDRGRKGDTQYF
.,TRBJ1-2,TRBV19,15,CASSTDRRMVYGYTF
.,TRBJ1-1,TRBV6-1,14,CASSEAGTRLQAFF
once,TRBJ1-4,TRBV2,15,CASSALPGSSEKLFF
.,TRBJ1-1,TRBV6-1,14,CASSPRMWYTEAFF
.,TRBJ2-1,TRBV7-2,19,CASSLESGSGRAYQYEQFF
.,TRBJ1-1,TRBV5-6,15,CASSDYSLGNTEAFF
.,TRBJ2-7,TRBV2,13,CASTQGVIYEQYF
.,TRBJ2-7,TRBV27,14,CASSTDRGSYEQYF
.,TRBJ2-7,TRBV30,14,CACSPGGGYVEQYF
.,TRBJ2-2,TRBV6-1,15,CASARDRPGVGELFF
once,TRBJ1-5,TRBV28,14,CASSLRSVYQPQHF
.,TRBJ1-6,TRBV5-4,14,CASSGVLRGSPLHF
.,TRBJ2-7,TRBV6-6,13,CASSYSDSYEQYF
.,TRBJ1-2,TRBV14,13,CASSLRLDYGYTF
.,TRBJ2-1,TRBV7-2,13,CASSGGARAFQFF
.,TRBJ2-3,TRBV19,15,CASRRLAASTDTQYF
.,TRBJ2-1,TRBV7-6,16,CASSLSGGPGGDEQFF
.,TRBJ1-1,TRBV6-5,12,CASSHRDTEAFF
.,TRBJ2-7,TRBV7-9,15,CASSSSTGKYYEQYF
.,TRBJ2-3,TRBV11-1,18,CASSPGLAALRETDTQYF
.,TRBJ1-3,TRBV7-2,18,CASSLEGPLSPRGNTIYF
.,TRBJ1-1,TRBV18,17,CASSPGQGRGMNTEAFF
.,TRBJ1-1,TRBV5-1,12,CASSTGWTEAFF
.,TRBJ1-2,TRBV28,16,CASSLYVGGLNYGYTF
.,TRBJ2-7,TRBV28,14,CASYPGTGHYEQYF
.,TRBJ2-3,TRBV6-5,15,CASSPGRIATDTQYF
.,TRBJ1-5,TRBV28,14,CASSYSRRAQPQHF
.,TRBJ2-5,TRBV7-7,15,CASSSPSSGKETQYF
.,TRBJ1-5,TRBV28,17,CASSLRTGTYSNQPQHF
.,TRBJ2-5,TRBV4-2,16,CASSLASGGAGGTQYF